Sequencing of this T cell receptor beta chain was carried out in a study of PD-1 blockade in classical Hodgkin lymphoma. The CDR3 runs 16 residues. Looked up from germline, CDR1 is KGHSH and CDR2 is LQKENI. Trimming at V came to 5 bases and at J to 6 bases, leaving 13 bases not matched to a gene. On this clone: No antigen is known for it.

Some clones are missing from TCRdb's copy, which holds only in-frame ones; the method was immunoSEQ multiplex PCR. The profile shows about 34,000 clones, approximately 90% of them singletons. Stated time point: newly diagnosed, previously untreated cHL patient sample. Researchers report purifying CD4+ T cells from thawed PBMCs by magnetic negative selection. Investigators turned to newly diagnosed, untreated classical Hodgkin lymphoma PBMCs for comparison. Study-wide results and caveats: What caused the repertoire differences, perhaps disease activity or prior therapy, remains undefined. Compared with healthy donors, newly diagnosed patients reportedly showed lower baseline TCR diversity.

This clonotype originated in a human donor with classical Hodgkin lymphoma. The V call is TRBV18, the J call TRBJ2-1; 7 bases are shared with TRBD1. The sequenced material came from CD4+ T cells from blood. CDR3 bases: TGTGCCAGCTCATCATCTAGGGGGCTCAATATCAATGAGCAGTTCTTC. It yields the protein CASSSSRGLNINEQFF.